Below, 4 T cell receptor beta chains from the same sample are listed, as sequenced in a study of T cell responses to AZD1222 COVID-19 vaccine (dated by TCRdb to the early 2020s). In light of the paper, this sample's time point label describes: baseline before first vaccination. Library preparation used the immunoSEQ multiplex PCR assay. Not all clones reach the TCRdb copy of this immuneACCESS table, which keeps in-frame sequences only. Checked studies attribute under half of the gap to unresolved V genes and leave the rest unexplained. This sample has roughly 180,000 clones in its table, and about nine tenths of those were observed once. The biggest ten clones account for 2.5% to 3% of the sample. The sequencing here drew on peripheral blood, taken on day 0 of AZD1222 vaccination. Every receptor here comes from an adult in good health.

The chain couples TRBV9 to TRBJ1-2; the D gene is possibly TRBD1 (6 bases). Between the trimmed V and J ends, which lost 2 bases and 0 bases, there was a span of 11 bases. The CDR3 contains 15 residues. CDR1 and CDR2 (germline): SGDLS, YYNGEE. Here the CDR3 DNA reads TGTGCCAGCAGCGTTCTCGCAGGGGCTAACTATGGCTACACCTTC. Translating it yields CASSVLAGANYGYTF.

The chain uses TRBV5-4 and TRBJ2-5; 7 bases are a match to TRBD2. Germline CDR1 reads SGHNT; CDR2 reads YYREEE (reference sequence). Trimming took 3 bases from V and 4 from J; bases not matched to a gene: 6. This CDR3 comprises 14 residues. The CDR3, as DNA: TGTGCCAGCAGCTCTCCAACGGGGGGAGAGACCCAGTACTTC. Protein sequence: CASSSPTGGETQYF.

V and J are TRBV11-2 and TRBJ2-3; D is ambiguous. The ends were cut back, 3 bases at V and 0 bases at J, with 10 bases in the middle. CDR1 and CDR2 from the germline V gene are SGHAT and FQNNGV. This CDR3 has 15 residues. The CDR3 DNA sequence: TGTGCCAGCAGCTTCGACGGGCTAAGCACAGATACGCAGTATTTT. Translation: CASSFDGLSTDTQYF.

V gene TRBV6-5 combines with J gene TRBJ2-1, with D unclear. In germline, CDR1 is MNHEY, CDR2 SVGAGI. The CDR3 has 11 amino acids. Trimming pared 7 bases from V and 5 bases from J, leaving 6 bases between. The CDR3 DNA follows: TGTGCCAGCACACCCGACAATGAGCAGTTCTTC. As protein: CASTPDNEQFF.